This is a list of T cell receptor beta chains from one sample in a study of siplizumab effects on memory and regulatory T cells. Assay used: immunoSEQ multiplex PCR; TCRdb lists only in-frame clones, some missing. The repertoire has around 95,000 clones, less than 95% of them found once; the top ten carry about 1.2%. Sequences were obtained from non-Treg CD4+ T cells sorted from blood. These receptors were collected from a human donor in good health. CDR3s include the opening cysteine and the closing phenylalanine or tryptophan. The D gene is left open where the match is weak. Clone size, where shown, is once, few, many, or a class for clones that have expanded.

>-|TRBV28|-|TRBJ1-6
TGTGCCAGCAGTCCCAATGGACAGCGAAATAATTCACCCCTCCACTTT
CASSPNGQRNNSPLHF
>-|TRBV30|-|TRBJ2-3
TGTGCCTGGAGTATCCATCCTGGGGCAGATACGCAGTATTTT
CAWSIHPGADTQYF
>-|TRBV9|-|TRBJ1-5
TGTGCCAGCAGCGTAGAACACCTGAGCAATCAGCCCCAGCATTTT
CASSVEHLSNQPQHF
>-|TRBV5-6|-|TRBJ2-1
TGTGCCAGCAGCTTATACAATGAGCAGTTCTTC
CASSLYNEQFF
>TRBD1|TRBV11-2|-|TRBJ2-3
TGTGCCAGCAGCCTGCTGACAGGGGGAAGCACAGATACGCAGTATTTT
CASSLLTGGSTDTQYF
>TRBD1|TRBV6-5|-|TRBJ2-7
TGTGCCAGCAGTTTAAACAGGGGCTCCTACGAGCAGTACTTC
CASSLNRGSYEQYF
>TRBD2|TRBV5-1|-|TRBJ2-1
TGCGCCAGCAGCTTGGGAGGGACTAGCGGATACAATGAGCAGTTCTTC
CASSLGGTSGYNEQFF
>-|TRBV19|-|TRBJ2-7
TGTGCCAGTAGTATAGGGCAGGGATCCTACGAGCAGTACTTC
CASSIGQGSYEQYF
>-|TRBV7-6|-|TRBJ2-1
TGTGCCAGCAGCTTAGGAGCCGAGCAGTTCTTC
CASSLGAEQFF
>-|TRBV4-1|-|TRBJ2-7
TGCGCCAGCAGCCAAGGCGACGGTACCTACGAGCAGTACTTC
CASSQGDGTYEQYF
>-|TRBV5-6|once|TRBJ2-7
TGTGCCAGCAGCTTGCTGGGCCAGGGAAACGAGCAGTACTTC
CASSLLGQGNEQYF
>-|TRBV4-1|-|TRBJ2-3
TGCGCCAGCAGCCAAGATGGCGGGGGCACAAATACGCAGTATTTT
CASSQDGGGTNTQYF
>-|TRBV5-4|-|TRBJ1-6
TGTGCCAGCAGCTTGGACAGTTATTCACCCCTCCACTTT
CASSLDSYSPLHF
>-|TRBV6-5|-|TRBJ1-2
TGTGCCAGCCTTACCAGGGGATATGGCTACACCTTC
CASLTRGYGYTF
>TRBD1|TRBV6-6|-|TRBJ2-7
TGTGCCAGCAGTTACGGCAGGGGGTTCTCCTACGAGCAGTACTTC
CASSYGRGFSYEQYF
>-|TRBV2|-|TRBJ1-5
TGTGCCAGCAGTTCTAACAGGATGGGTAATCAGCCCCAGCATTTT
CASSSNRMGNQPQHF
>-|TRBV5-4|-|TRBJ2-1
TGTGCCAGCAGCTCCCCCGGGTCCTACAATGAGCAGTTCTTC
CASSSPGSYNEQFF
>-|TRBV6-5|-|TRBJ1-2
TGTGCCAGCAGTTACCATCCCGAGGCCGAGGGCTACACCTTC
CASSYHPEAEGYTF
>-|TRBV11-3|-|TRBJ2-6
TGTGCCAGCAGCTTAAAAGCATCTGGGGCCAACGTCCTGACTTTC
CASSLKASGANVLTF
>TRBD2|TRBV5-4|-|TRBJ2-7
TGTGCCAGCAGCTGGGGGACTAGCGGGAGTACTTACGAGCAGTACTTC
CASSWGTSGSTYEQYF
>-|TRBV5-4|once|TRBJ2-6
TGTGTATCGGGCAGGGAAAGCTCTGGGGCCAACGTCCTGACTTTC
CVSGRESSGANVLTF
>TRBD2|TRBV6-1|-|TRBJ2-5
TGTGCCAGCAGCTTAGCGGGAGGGGTGGAGACCCAGTACTTC
CASSLAGGVETQYF
>TRBD2|TRBV15|-|TRBJ2-5
TGTGCCACCAGGCCACTGTCGAGCGGGAGGGCCGAGTGGCGGAGTGGAGAGACCCAGTACTTC
CATRPLSSGRAEWRSGETQYF
>TRBD1|TRBV18|-|TRBJ2-7
TGTGCCAGCTCACCTGGACAGGACGAGCAGTACTTC
CASSPGQDEQYF
>-|TRBV7-7|-|TRBJ2-7
TGTGCTAGCAGCTCGTCAGGGGTAAGCGAGCAGTACTTC
CASSSSGVSEQYF
>TRBD2|TRBV6-6|-|TRBJ2-1
TGTGCCAGCAGTCAGAGGACTAGCGGAAGTTATGAGCAGTTCTTC
CASSQRTSGSYEQFF
>-|TRBV19|-|TRBJ1-4
TGTGCCAGTAAAGAAGGATCCGACCATGAAAAACTGTTTTTT
CASKEGSDHEKLFF
>-|TRBV12-5|-|TRBJ2-2
TGTGCTAGTGGTTTGAGAGTCAGGACGGGGACCGGGGAGCTGTTTTTT
CASGLRVRTGTGELFF
>-|TRBV4-2|once|TRBJ2-6
TGTGCCAGCAGCCAAGAGTCGGGGGCCTCTGGGGCCAACGTCCTGACTTTC
CASSQESGASGANVLTF
>TRBD2|TRBV10-3|-|TRBJ2-7
TGTGCCACCGGTGGCAGCGGGAGCTTCGACGAGCAGTACTTC
CATGGSGSFDEQYF
>-|TRBV7-2|-|TRBJ2-2
TGTGCCAGCAGCTTATACAGGGCCACCGGGGAGCTGTTTTTT
CASSLYRATGELFF
>-|TRBV9|few|TRBJ2-1
TGTGCCAGCAGCCTAAACCCAGCGGTCTACAATGAGCAGTTCTTC
CASSLNPAVYNEQFF
>-|TRBV19|-|TRBJ2-6
TGTGCCAGTTCACAGCCAGGGGGGGCCAACGTCCTGACTTTC
CASSQPGGANVLTF
>-|TRBV19|-|TRBJ1-1
TGTGCCAGTAGTACCGACACCAACACTGAAGCTTTCTTT
CASSTDTNTEAFF
>TRBD1|TRBV6-4|-|TRBJ2-1
TGTGCTCACAAGGGAACGGGACAGGGTTGCTACAATGAGCAGTTCTTC
CAHKGTGQGCYNEQFF
>TRBD2|TRBV5-4|-|TRBJ2-1
TGTGCCAGCAGCTTGGCCCTTACTAGCGGAAACAATGAGCAGTTCTTC
CASSLALTSGNNEQFF
>-|TRBV19|-|TRBJ1-5
TGTGCCAGTTCTAGCGACAGGAGCCAGCCCCAGCATTTT
CASSSDRSQPQHF